These 17 T cell receptor beta chains were sequenced from one sample in a study of blood T cells in healthy people across ages (dated by TCRdb to about 2015). Library construction relied on 5' RACE. Data came from an Illumina HiSeq 2500. A second roughly 6 to 11 cycle PCR used a sample-barcoded 5' primer and a J-beta primer mix. The public reads were run again by TCRdb, first through fastp at Q25 and then through MiXCR, and only productive beta chains were kept. A single entry per CDR3 protein holds the most common genes and DNA from its merged rows. The sample includes some 700,000 distinct CDR3 sequences, with around 46% observed a single time. Roughly 20% of the sample is held by the ten biggest clonotypes. Input material: blood. The receptors originated from a woman aged 60 to 75 in good health.

Many counts were recorded for this clonotype. This chain joins TRBV18 and TRBJ2-5; perhaps TRBD1 as D (6 bases). This CDR3 spans 12 amino acids. The V gene lost 8 bases and the J gene lost 5 bases, with 12 bases spanning the gap. CDR1 is KGHSH and CDR2 is LQKENI in the germline V gene. The CDR3 region has the DNA TGTGCCAGCAGCCCCAGGGGCGAGACCCAGTACTTC. It is translated as CASSPRGETQYF.

Comment on this clonotype: Since a much larger clone is just one base distant, this may be a read error. This chain uses TRBV7-2 with TRBJ2-1, with 9 bases identical to TRBD1. The V gene's germline CDR1 is SGHTA and CDR2 FQGNSA. This CDR3 comprises 15 residues. This CDR3 is CASSFGTGNYSEQFF. DNA for the CDR3: TGTGCCAGCAGCTTTGGGACAGGGAACTACAGTGAGCAGTTCTTC.

This clonotype was seen more than once but under ten times. This chain uses TRBV6-4 with TRBJ2-3, with D tentatively TRBD2 (6 bases). Deletions cut 4 bases from V and 4 bases from J, with 12 bases between. The CDR3 runs to 14 residues. Germline loops: CDR1 MRHNA, CDR2 SNTAGT. Written as DNA, the CDR3 is TGTGCCAGCAGTGCACTAGCTGAGGCAGATACGCAGTATTTT. Protein product: CASSALAEADTQYF.

This clonotype was picked up a small number of times. The chain is built from TRBV7-2 and TRBJ2-7, with TRBD2 identical over 14 bases. Near its end, the DNA agrees better with TRBJ2-5, so the J call may be wrong. The CDR3 sequence is 15 residues long. From germline, CDR1 is SGHTA and CDR2 FQGNSA. CDR3 sequence reads: CASSPGLAGAWTQYF. DNA of the CDR3: TGTGCCAGCAGCCCGGGACTAGCGGGGGCTTGGACCCAGTACTTC.

J is TRBJ1-1 and V is TRBV12-3 or TRBV12-4, with 7 bases fitting TRBD1. The ends lost 5 bases at V and 7 bases at J; junction bases unmatched: 16. CDR3 length: 16 residues. The CDR3 DNA is TGTGCCAGCAGTCGTACAGGGGTAAGTCGGGCCGGTGAAGCTTTCTTT. This codes for CASSRTGVSRAGEAFF.

This clonotype was counted a few times. The chain carries TRBV6-1 and TRBJ2-7; 7 bases are shared with TRBD1. The CDR3 consists of 14 residues. Germline assignment: CDR1 MNHNS and CDR2 SASEGT. V shed 10 bases and J 2 bases; nucleotides not matched to a gene: 11. CDR3 sequence reads: CATLPRDRTYEQYF. CDR3 bases: TGTGCCACCCTACCCCGGGACAGAACCTACGAGCAGTACTTC.

This chain links TRBV12-3 or TRBV12-4 with TRBJ1-1; D call uncertain. With 6 bases removed from V and 1 base from J, the gap between germline ends came to 9 bases. This CDR3 has 13 amino acids. CDR3 sequence reads: CASSSYSNTEAFF. Here the CDR3 DNA reads TGTGCCAGCAGCTCATATTCGAACACTGAAGCTTTCTTT.

Points on this clonotype: With a much larger clone just one base away, this may be a read error. The genes are TRBV10-3 and TRBJ2-5; D tentatively reads TRBD1 or TRBD2 (5 bases each). Per the germline V gene, CDR1 is ENHRY and CDR2 is SYGVKD. V lost 6 bases and J lost 4, with 15 bases in between. The length of the CDR3 is 14 residues. The CDR3 DNA reads TGTGCCATCAGGACGGACGGGGCGCGAGAGACCCAGTACTTC. It yields the protein CAIRTDGARETQYF.

V gene TRBV20-1 combines with J gene TRBJ2-3; TRBD2 agrees at 7 bases. This CDR3 has 15 residues. J was trimmed by 1 base and V by 2 bases; bases with no gene match: 6. Germline loops: CDR1 DFQATT, CDR2 SNEGSKA (reference sequence). CDR3 in DNA: TGCAGTGCTAGAACGAACCGGGGGGGCACAGATACGCAGTATTTT. Residues: CSARTNRGGTDTQYF.

The chain couples TRBV7-2 to TRBJ2-7; D remains unclear. Trimming cost V 2 bases and J 5 bases, with 7 bases left between them. Per the germline V gene, CDR1 is SGHTA and CDR2 is FQGNSA. CDR3 length: 12 amino acids. The CDR3 reads CASSLWQDEQYF. CDR3 coding DNA: TGTGCCAGCAGCTTATGGCAGGACGAGCAGTACTTC.

The rearrangement joins TRBV4-1 to TRBJ1-2; D gene unclear. V lost 0 bases and J 5 bases, leaving 13 bases between the germline ends. The CDR3 totals 15 residues. Germline CDR1 MGHRA, CDR2 YSYEKL. The DNA for the CDR3 is TGCGCCAGCAGCCAAGACCCCGGGGTGGATTATGGCTACACCTTC. Translated, it gives CASSQDPGVDYGYTF.

This clonotype has only one observation. One junction end does not reproduce the germline sequence, and a read error may be involved. This chain connects TRBV3-1 to TRBJ1-2; D is uncertain. Germline V gene sequence: CDR1 LGHDT, CDR2 YNNKEL (reference sequence). This CDR3 is 12 amino acids long. As DNA, the CDR3 is TGTGCCAGCAACCAAACAAGGCATGGCTACACCTTC. This gives the protein CASNQTRHGYTF.

The chain has TRBV18 and TRBJ2-2; D unclear. Germline CDR1 reads KGHSH; CDR2 reads LQKENI. V was clipped by 5 bases and J by 7 bases, with 14 bases between them. This CDR3 is built from 14 residues. DNA of the CDR3: TGTGCCAGCTCAAAATATTCGTGGAACGGGGAGCTGTTTTTT. Residues: CASSKYSWNGELFF. Variable domain in full (rest from reference TRBV18 and TRBJ2-2): NAGVMQNPRHLVRRRGQEARLRCSPMKGHSHVYWYRQLPEEGLKFMVYLQKENIIDESGMPKERFSAEFPKEGPSILRIQQVVRGDSAAYFCASSKYSWNGELFFGEGSRLTVL.

The chain uses TRBV12-5 and TRBJ2-7; 12 nucleotides agree with TRBD1. Germline V CDR1 and CDR2: LGHNT, FRNRAP. Losses at the gene ends were 6 bases for V and 4 bases for J; bases not matched to a gene: 7. This CDR3 has 15 amino acids. The DNA for the CDR3 is TGTGCTAGTGGGCGCCCGGGACAGGGGGCTTACGAGCAGTACTTC. This codes for CASGRPGQGAYEQYF.

This chain connects TRBV3-1 to TRBJ2-5; 10 bases line up with TRBD2. Germline V gene lookup returns CDR1 LGHDT and CDR2 YNNKEL (reference sequence). CDR3 length: 14 residues. Germline trimming cut 7 bases from V and 5 bases from J; bases unmatched to any gene: 7. The CDR3 is CASTTAGGLETQYF. DNA for the CDR3: TGTGCCAGCACCACAGCGGGGGGGCTGGAGACCCAGTACTTC.

About this clonotype: It may be a read error: a sequence one base away is much more abundant. V is TRBV7-2 and J is TRBJ1-1; D may be TRBD1 (6 bases). The CDR3 has 15 residues. The V and J ends lost 6 bases and 3 bases respectively, with 17 bases between them. CDR1 is SGHTA and CDR2 is FQGNSA in the germline V gene. Here the CDR3 reads CASSYMQGRHTEAFF. In nucleotides, the CDR3 is TGTGCCAGCAGTTATATGCAGGGGAGGCACACTGAAGCTTTCTTT.

This chain connects TRBV6-2 or TRBV6-3 to TRBJ2-1; the D is unclear. Trimming removed 6 bases at V and 3 bases at J, with 9 bases between. There are 13 residues in the CDR3. Germline V gene data show CDR1 as MNHEY and CDR2 as SVGEGT. The CDR3 bases are TGTGCCAGCAGGGCCGTGTTCTACAATGAGCAGTTCTTC. The encoded protein is CASRAVFYNEQFF.